These 12 T cell receptor beta chains originate from one sample sequenced in a study of shared clonotypes between healthy human individuals (dated by TCRdb to 2018 to 2020). The library came from the immunoSEQ multiplex PCR assay. TCRdb obtained this table from immuneACCESS and retained in-frame rearrangements with V and J assigned. These tables miss some clones; where compared with another copy, unresolved V genes account for less than half of the shortfall, and the remainder is unexplained. In this sample the table shows some 2.3 million clones, approximately 93% of which occur a single time. Under 0.45% of the sample goes to the ten largest clones. Material for sequencing was naive CD4+ T cells from PBMCs. Taken with the paper, the label for cell subset or site translates to: CD45RA+ positively selected. These TCRs come from a man in his late teens or twenties in good health. Some clones in this sample may be carry-over from other donors' samples.

This clone has a handful of counts. This specimen includes other DNA sequences encoding the same CDR3. This sequence joins TRBV29-1 and TRBJ1-1, with D possibly being TRBD1 (6 bases). The CDR3 contains 12 residues. Germline CDR1 SQVTM, CDR2 ANQGSEA. Trimming took off 4 bases at V and 4 bases at J, with 10 bases between the two ends. CDR3 sequence (DNA): TGCAGCGTTGTCAGGGGCGGCACTGAAGCTTTCTTT. Translation gives CSVVRGGTEAFF.

The chain links TRBV6-6 to TRBJ2-2; 7 bases are a match to TRBD1. The germline gives CDR1 MNHNY, CDR2 SVGAGI (reference sequence). This CDR3 is built from 14 residues. Germline trimming cut 6 bases from V and 6 bases from J; bases unmatched to any gene: 7. This chain's CDR3 is CASSTLRGSGELFF. CDR3 nucleotide sequence: TGTGCCAGCAGCACCCTCAGGGGGTCCGGGGAGCTGTTTTTT.

In this sample, this clone turned up once. V usage is TRBV15 and J usage is TRBJ1-5; a weak D match, TRBD1 (5 bases). Germline CDR1 is LNHNV and CDR2 is YYDKDF (reference sequence). The CDR3 has 13 residues. V was cut by 5 bases and J by 11 bases, with 16 bases left in between. The CDR3 loop reads CATSEWGRPTQHF. The CDR3 DNA is TGTGCCACCAGCGAGTGGGGACGTCCCACCCAGCATTTT.

The J gene is TRBJ2-1, the V gene TRBV2; D is perhaps TRBD1 (6 bases). The CDR3 consists of 12 residues. Germline V lookup: CDR1 SNHLY, CDR2 FYNNEI. V shed 6 bases and J shed 8 bases, with 11 bases lying between them. CDR3 DNA sequence: TGTGCCAGCAGACTAGGGGGTTATGAGCAGTTCTTC. This translates into CASRLGGYEQFF. Drawing the rest from reference TRBV2 and TRBJ2-1, the complete variable domain is EPEVTQTPSHQVTQMGQEVILRCVPISNHLYFYWYRQILGQKVEFLVSFYNNEISEKSEIFDDQFSVERPDGSNFTLKIRSTKLEDSAMYFCASRLGGYEQFFGPGTRLTVL.

In this sample, this clone turned up once. V and J are TRBV5-1 and TRBJ2-7, with a tentative D call TRBD2 (5 bases). The ends were cut back, 0 bases at V and 8 bases at J, with 21 bases in the middle. The CDR3 is made up of 16 amino acids. From germline, CDR1 is SGHRS and CDR2 YFSETQ. Here the CDR3 DNA reads TGCGCCAGCAGCTTGGGACTAAATAGCCCCGTCCAAAAGCAGTACTTC. It codes for CASSLGLNSPVQKQYF.

V is TRBV27 and J is TRBJ2-1, with a possible D match to TRBD2 (5 bases). V gave up 6 bases and J gave up 3 bases, with 15 bases separating them. The CDR3 runs 15 residues. CDR1 is MNHEY, CDR2 SMNVEV, per germline (reference sequence). As DNA, the CDR3 is TGTGCCAGCAGCCCAAGGGCGGGCCTCTACAATGAGCAGTTCTTC. Protein sequence: CASSPRAGLYNEQFF.

CDR3 nucleotide sequence: TGCGCCAGCAGCCTTGTACAGGGGAGTAATGAAAAACTGTTTTTT. It translates to CASSLVQGSNEKLFF. The gene calls are TRBV4-1 and TRBJ1-4, with TRBD1 matching 7 bases. V shed 4 bases and J 4 bases; nucleotides not matched to a gene: 6. The CDR3 spans 15 residues. The germline V gene has CDR1 MGHRA and CDR2 YSYEKL.

This chain links TRBV7-3 with TRBJ2-1, with TRBD1 identical over 7 bases. CDR3 size: 15 residues. Trimming took 1 base from V and 2 from J; bases not matched to a gene: 2. Germline V gene lookup returns CDR1 SGHTA and CDR2 FQGTGA. The CDR3 DNA reads TGTGCCAGCAGCTTAAGGGACAGTGCCTACAATGAGCAGTTCTTC. Encoded protein: CASSLRDSAYNEQFF.

The CDR3 sequence is CASSAWTAQETQYF. DNA for the CDR3: TGTGCCAGCAGTGCATGGACAGCCCAAGAGACCCAGTACTTC. The V gene is TRBV6-5, the J gene TRBJ2-5, with D perhaps TRBD1 (6 bases). V lost 5 bases to trimming and J lost 1 base, with 11 bases between them. The CDR3 is 14 residues long. The germline gives CDR1 MNHEY, CDR2 SVGAGI.

The J gene is TRBJ2-3, the V gene TRBV27; 15 bases line up with TRBD2. Looked up from germline, CDR1 is MNHEY and CDR2 is SMNVEV (reference sequence). CDR3 length: 17 amino acids. Trimming at V came to 4 bases and at J to 1 base, leaving 3 bases not matched to a gene. The CDR3 sequence: CASSYRTSGRGTDTQYF. CDR3 DNA sequence: TGTGCCAGCAGTTACCGGACTAGCGGGAGGGGCACAGATACGCAGTATTTT.

In its sample, this clone was seen once. The CDR3 DNA reads as TGTGCCAGCAGTACGTGGCGGGGCCGACCCTACGAGCAGTACTTC. Translating gives CASSTWRGRPYEQYF. The chain employs TRBV2 and TRBJ2-7, with D perhaps TRBD2 (6 bases). The CDR3 loop spans 15 amino acids. Germline values: CDR1 SNHLY, CDR2 FYNNEI. Trimming removed 5 bases at V and 2 bases at J, with 16 bases between.

The chain combines TRBV5-1 with TRBJ2-2; no clear D gene. Trimming removed 0 bases at V and 5 bases at J, with 11 bases between. Germline assignment: CDR1 SGHRS and CDR2 YFSETQ. The CDR3 extends over 15 amino acids. The CDR3, as DNA: TGCGCCAGCAGCTTGGGTCCCAAAACTACCGGGGAGCTGTTTTTT. Translating gives CASSLGPKTTGELFF.